The 17 T cell receptor beta chains presented below share a single source sample, sequenced in a study of T cell responses to AZD1222 COVID-19 vaccine (dated by TCRdb to the early 2020s). Library construction relied on the immunoSEQ multiplex PCR assay. TCRdb took over this immuneACCESS table, retaining in-frame rearrangements with V and J assigned. Such tables are incomplete; in checked studies, under half of the missing clones stem from an unresolved V gene, and the remainder is unexplained. The sample table shows around 210,000 clones, and about 94% are seen once. Of the sample, around 1.7% is held by the ten largest clones. Reading the label with the study, this specimen's time point is: about 28 days (+/-7) after the second vaccine dose. In light of the paper, this sample's treatment or condition label describes: meningococcal conjugate vaccine given as trial control. Sequences were derived from peripheral blood, sampled 28 days after the second dose of the MenACWY control vaccine. These receptors all stem from an adult who received the MenACWY meningococcal vaccine as a control.

V gene TRBV28 combines with J gene TRBJ2-2; D is possibly TRBD2 (6 bases). The CDR3 extends over 16 amino acids. The germline V gene encodes CDR1 MDHEN and CDR2 SYDVKM. V gave up 2 bases and J gave up 2 bases, with 12 bases separating them. CDR3 nucleotide sequence: TGTGCCAGCAGTTTACTGTACGGGAGTAACACCGGGGAGCTGTTTTTT. Amino acids: CASSLLYGSNTGELFF.

The chain combines TRBV10-3 with TRBJ1-6; D ambiguous. Per germline, CDR1 ENHRY and CDR2 SYGVKD. V was clipped by 3 bases and J by 5 bases, with 5 bases between them. The length of the CDR3 is 13 residues. CDR3 sequence (DNA): TGTGCCATCAGTGACCGCAATAATTCACCCCTCCACTTT. This encodes CAISDRNNSPLHF.

This CDR3 reads CASRRTARSSYEQYF. CDR3 DNA sequence: TGTGCCAGCAGACGAACCGCAAGGAGCTCCTACGAGCAGTACTTC. The V gene is TRBV6-5, the J gene TRBJ2-7, with unresolved D. The CDR3 is made up of 15 amino acids. The V gene lost 6 bases and the J gene lost 0 bases, with 15 bases spanning the gap. Germline V gives CDR1 MNHEY, CDR2 SVGAGI.

The CDR3 here is CATSSGSGETQYF. CDR3 nucleotides: TGCGCCACCTCTAGCGGGAGCGGCGAGACCCAGTACTTC. V gene TRBV5-1 combines with J gene TRBJ2-5, with 10 bases that match TRBD2. The CDR3 has 13 residues. J lost 5 bases, V lost 9 bases, and 7 bases had no gene match. CDR1 is SGHRS, CDR2 YFSETQ, per germline.

The chain employs TRBV5-1 and TRBJ2-7; 9 nucleotides match TRBD1. The CDR3 is made up of 15 amino acids. Germline values: CDR1 SGHRS, CDR2 YFSETQ. V dropped 5 bases and J dropped 2; count of bases not matched to a gene: 8. CDR3 sequence (DNA): TGCGCCAGCAGTAGGGGGACAGGGTCAACCTACGAGCAGTACTTC. This gives the protein CASSRGTGSTYEQYF.

The chain employs TRBV28 and TRBJ1-5, with 7 nucleotides matching TRBD1. J gave up 4 bases and V 4 bases, and 4 bases lay outside the gene matches. Germline CDR1 reads MDHEN; CDR2 reads SYDVKM. The CDR3 length is 14 residues. The CDR3 reads CASSSETGNQPQHF. CDR3 DNA sequence: TGTGCCAGCAGTTCAGAGACAGGGAATCAGCCCCAGCATTTT.

The gene calls are TRBV7-7 and TRBJ2-5; 9 bases align to TRBD1. Germline lookup yields CDR1 SSHAT and CDR2 FNYEAQ (reference sequence). Germline trimming cut 4 bases from V and 4 bases from J; bases unmatched to any gene: 4. The CDR3 consists of 14 residues. CDR3: CASSSDRGSETQYF. DNA of the CDR3: TGTGCCAGCAGCTCTGACAGGGGGTCAGAGACCCAGTACTTC.

CDR3 loop: CASSRLSEAKNIQYF. The CDR3 DNA sequence: TGTGCCAGCTCAAGACTATCAGAAGCCAAAAACATTCAGTACTTC. V usage is TRBV18 and J usage is TRBJ2-4, with D tentatively TRBD2 (5 bases). Germline V lookup: CDR1 KGHSH, CDR2 LQKENI. Between the trimmed V and J ends, which lost 5 bases and 0 bases, there was a span of 11 bases. This CDR3 is 15 amino acids long.

This chain joins TRBV9 and TRBJ2-1; D might be TRBD1 (7 bases). The V gene lost 1 base and the J gene lost 9 bases, with 14 bases spanning the gap. This CDR3 spans 14 amino acids. Germline assignment: CDR1 SGDLS and CDR2 YYNGEE. The CDR3 nucleotides read TGTGCCAGCAGCGTACAGGGGGGATTCAGTGAGCAGTTCTTC. Translating it yields CASSVQGGFSEQFF.

The V and J genes are TRBV7-2 and TRBJ2-5, with D possibly matching TRBD2 (6 bases). This CDR3 spans 14 amino acids. Germline V gene sequence: CDR1 SGHTA, CDR2 FQGNSA. Trimming removed 2 bases from V and 7 bases from J, with 14 bases in between. The chain's CDR3 is CASSLKREAGTQYF. For the CDR3, the DNA is TGTGCCAGCAGCTTAAAGAGGGAGGCGGGGACCCAGTACTTC.

This chain joins TRBV6-2 or TRBV6-3 and TRBJ2-6; D uncertain. Per germline, CDR1 MNHEY and CDR2 SVGEGT. V was pared by 6 bases and J by 0 bases, with 9 bases between. The CDR3 totals 15 residues. The CDR3 DNA sequence: TGTGCCAGCAGCCCCTTGAACTCTGGGGCCAACGTCCTGACTTTC. Translated, it gives CASSPLNSGANVLTF.

This clone was counted a single time. This sequence joins TRBV7-2 and TRBJ1-6, with 10 bases lining up with TRBD1. The CDR3 spans 17 residues. The J segment lost 7 bases and the V segment lost 4 bases, leaving 10 bases of the junction unmatched. Germline V gene data show CDR1 as SGHTA and CDR2 as FQGNSA. The CDR3 sequence is CASSWDRGDLNNSPLHF. The CDR3 DNA sequence: TGTGCCAGCAGCTGGGACAGGGGAGATCTTAACAATTCACCCCTCCACTTT.

The chain is built from TRBV6-2 or TRBV6-3 and TRBJ2-3, with 10 bases identical to TRBD2. The CDR3 contains 16 residues. In germline, CDR1 is MNHEY, CDR2 SVGEGT. J was trimmed by 5 bases and V by 2 bases; bases with no gene match: 7. The CDR3 DNA reads TGTGCCAGCAGTTACCCCTCCGGGACTAGCGAAGATACGCAGTATTTT. Translating gives CASSYPSGTSEDTQYF.

The genes are TRBV5-5 and TRBJ2-7; D call uncertain. Germline CDR1 is SGHKS and CDR2 is YYEKEE (reference sequence). The V end was cut by 0 bases, the J end by 7 bases, with 8 bases between. This CDR3 spans 12 amino acids. This CDR3 is CASSLEGWEQYF. In DNA, the CDR3 is TGTGCCAGCAGCTTGGAGGGTTGGGAGCAGTACTTC. The full variable domain, its missing parts supplied by reference TRBV5-5 and TRBJ2-7, is DAGVTQSPTHLIKTRGQQVTLRCSPISGHKSVSWYQQVLGQGPQFIFQYYEKEERGRGNFPDRFSARQFPNYSSELNVNALLLGDSALYLCASSLEGWEQYFGPGTRLTVT.

This chain uses TRBV3-1 (or the pseudogene TRBV3-2) with TRBJ2-7; D gene ambiguous. Germline-derived CDR1 and CDR2 are LGHDT and YNNKEL (reference sequence). The CDR3 extends over 13 amino acids. V was shortened by 3 bases and J by 0 bases, with 6 bases between the two germline ends. For the CDR3, the DNA is TGTGCCAGCAGCCAGCTCCGCTCCTACGAGCAGTACTTC. This gives the protein CASSQLRSYEQYF.

This chain connects TRBV7-9 to TRBJ2-1; a weak D match, TRBD1 (6 bases). Trimming shortened V by 5 bases and J by 4 bases, and 15 bases separated the two germline ends. The germline V gene encodes CDR1 SEHNR and CDR2 FQNEAQ (reference sequence). CDR3 length equals 15 residues. In DNA form, the CDR3 reads TGTGCCAGCAGCAAGGCCGGGACATCATACAATGAGCAGTTCTTC. Translated: CASSKAGTSYNEQFF.

The CDR3 nucleotides read TGTGCCAGCTCCCAAGGACTAGCTTCCGATGAGCAGTTCTTC. Protein product: CASSQGLASDEQFF. The V and J genes are TRBV18 and TRBJ2-1; TRBD2 aligns across 8 bases. The trim removed 6 bases at V and 8 bases at J, leaving 9 bases unmatched. Looked up from germline, CDR1 is KGHSH and CDR2 is LQKENI. This CDR3 contains 14 residues.